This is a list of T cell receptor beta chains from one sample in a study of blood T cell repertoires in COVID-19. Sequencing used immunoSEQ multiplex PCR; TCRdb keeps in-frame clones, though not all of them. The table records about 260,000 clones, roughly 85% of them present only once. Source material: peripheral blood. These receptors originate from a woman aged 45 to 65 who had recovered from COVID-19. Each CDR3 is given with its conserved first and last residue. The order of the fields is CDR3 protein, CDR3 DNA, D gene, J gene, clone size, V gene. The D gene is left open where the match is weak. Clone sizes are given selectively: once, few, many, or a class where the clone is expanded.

CASSLVLAGGPANEQFF TGCGCCAGCAGCTTGGTTCTAGCGGGGGGGCCCGCGAATGAGCAGTTCTTC TRBD2 TRBJ2-1 NA TRBV5-1
CASRSGGPRETQYF TGTGCCAGCAGATCGGGAGGACCTCGGGAGACCCAGTACTTC TRBD2 TRBJ2-5 NA TRBV28
CAFSGGSGTEAFF TGTGCCTTCTCAGGGGGGAGTGGCACTGAAGCTTTCTTT TRBD1 TRBJ1-1 once TRBV10-3
CASSPRRSGTYNEQFF TGTGCCAGCAGCCCCCGTAGGTCAGGGACATACAATGAGCAGTTCTTC NA TRBJ2-1 NA TRBV9
CASSRTGNNQPQHF TGTGCCAGCAGTCGGACAGGGAACAATCAGCCCCAGCATTTT TRBD1 TRBJ1-5 NA TRBV27
CASSVTHRATEAFF TGTGCCAGCAGCGTCACCCACAGGGCCACTGAAGCTTTCTTT NA TRBJ1-1 once TRBV3-1/TRBV3-2
CASSLGQGVGQPQHF TGTGCCAGCAGCCTGGGACAGGGAGTAGGTCAGCCCCAGCATTTT TRBD1 TRBJ1-5 NA TRBV5-6
CASSQDREETQYF TGTGCCAGCAGCCAGGACAGGGAAGAGACCCAGTACTTC TRBD1 TRBJ2-5 NA TRBV7-8
CASSSRTGISWEQYF TGCGCCAGCAGCTCCAGGACAGGGATTTCCTGGGAGCAGTACTTC TRBD1 TRBJ2-7 NA TRBV5-1
CASSNPGQTVTYGYTF TGTGCCAGCAGCAACCCTGGACAGACCGTGACCTATGGCTACACCTTC NA TRBJ1-2 few TRBV5-8
CAWSVSANYGYTF TGTGCCTGGAGTGTATCAGCTAACTATGGCTACACCTTC NA TRBJ1-2 NA TRBV30
CASREAGGRGETQYF TGTGCCAGCAGGGAAGCAGGGGGAAGAGGTGAGACCCAGTACTTC TRBD1 TRBJ2-5 NA TRBV27
CASSYSRGSVDGYTF TGTGCCAGCAGTTACAGTCGGGGTTCGGTGGATGGCTACACCTTC NA TRBJ1-2 NA TRBV6-2/TRBV6-3
CASSSRQGIETQYF TGTGCCAGCAGTTCCCGACAGGGGATAGAGACCCAGTACTTC TRBD1 TRBJ2-5 NA TRBV28
CASSLPTGSTEAFF TGCGCCAGCAGCTTGCCTACGGGGAGCACTGAAGCTTTCTTT NA TRBJ1-1 NA TRBV5-1
CASSSSGGARSSYEQYF TGTGCCAGCAGTTCCTCGGGAGGCGCCCGAAGCTCCTACGAGCAGTACTTC TRBD2 TRBJ2-7 NA TRBV28
CASSEGQGFETQYF TGTGCCAGCAGTGAGGGACAGGGTTTCGAGACCCAGTACTTC TRBD1 TRBJ2-5 NA TRBV2
CASTVQGQSAYEQYF TGTGCCAGCACAGTACAGGGACAGTCTGCCTACGAGCAGTACTTC TRBD1 TRBJ2-7 once TRBV6-5
CASSAPSSGSLTGELFF TGTGCCAGCAGCGCCCCCAGTAGCGGGAGTCTCACCGGGGAGCTGTTTTTT TRBD2 TRBJ2-2 NA TRBV9
CASSGNLDSNEKLFF TGTGCCAGCAGCGGGAATCTGGACAGTAATGAAAAACTGTTTTTT NA TRBJ1-4 NA TRBV11-1
CASSGVYGQGYNQPQHF TGTGCCAGCAGTGGGGTGTATGGGCAGGGTTACAATCAGCCCCAGCATTTT NA TRBJ1-5 NA TRBV2
CASSSQGRRYEQYF TGTGCCAGTAGTTCACAGGGCAGGCGCTACGAGCAGTACTTC NA TRBJ2-7 NA TRBV19
CASSQDVSGEYNEQFF TGCGCCAGCAGCCAAGATGTTAGCGGGGAATACAATGAGCAGTTCTTC TRBD2 TRBJ2-1 NA TRBV4-3
CASSSNIQGDYGYTF TGTGCCAGCAGCTCCAATATACAGGGAGACTATGGCTACACCTTC NA TRBJ1-2 NA TRBV7-9
CASSLEASSNYGYTF TGTGCCAGCAGTCTAGAAGCTTCGTCGAACTATGGCTACACCTTC NA TRBJ1-2 NA TRBV28
CASSGWGRAPGEQYF TGTGCCAGCAGCGGCTGGGGGCGGGCTCCGGGCGAGCAGTACTTC NA TRBJ2-7 NA TRBV28
CASSPTESDYNEQFF TGTGCCAGCAGCCCGACCGAGAGCGACTACAATGAGCAGTTCTTC NA TRBJ2-1 NA TRBV7-3
CAISDSTGSSYEQYF TGTGCCATCAGTGACTCGACAGGTAGCTCCTACGAGCAGTACTTC NA TRBJ2-7 NA TRBV10-3
CASSDPQEMYGYTF TGTGCCAGCAGCGACCCACAGGAAATGTATGGCTACACCTTC NA TRBJ1-2 NA TRBV9
CASSLRGTEAFF TGTGCCAGCAGTTTACGGGGAACTGAAGCTTTCTTT NA TRBJ1-1 NA TRBV6-5
CASSLGRGQGWEKLFF TGTGCCAGCAGCTTAGGGCGGGGACAGGGCTGGGAAAAACTGTTTTTT TRBD1 TRBJ1-4 once TRBV7-2